This T cell receptor beta chain came from a study of cytomegalovirus exposure and HLA in healthy donors. CDR3 size: 16 residues. V was shortened by 0 bases and J by 1 base, with 13 bases between the two germline ends. The germline gives CDR1 SGHRS, CDR2 YFSETQ. Overall study findings and caveats: Most TCR sequences were seen very rarely across donors, but some public TCRs occurred in many.

Donors were drawn from the approximately 130-subject validation cohort, separate from the approximately 670-subject first cohort. About this clone: The antigen is unknown.

Data came from immunoSEQ multiplex PCR; TCRdb stores just in-frame clones and leaves some out. The top ten clones hold 2% to 2.5% of a sample with 95,000 to 150,000 clones, over 65% of them seen once. The TCR originated in a woman in her twenties or thirties in good health and CMV-seronegative. V is TRBV5-1 and J is TRBJ1-1; unclear D gene. The sequenced sample was PBMCs. The DNA for the CDR3 is TGCGCCAGCAGCTTGGTGGCGCCCCAGGAGAACACTGAAGCTTTCTTT. It specifies CASSLVAPQENTEAFF. Drawing the rest from reference TRBV5-1 and TRBJ1-1, the complete variable domain is KAGVTQTPRYLIKTRGQQVTLSCSPISGHRSVSWYQQTPGQGLQFLFEYFSETQRNKGNFPGRFSGRQFSNSRSEMNVSTLELGDSALYLCASSLVAPQENTEAFFGQGTRLTVV.